Listed below are T cell receptor beta chains from one sample, sequenced in a study of OX40 agonist ivuxolimab in advanced cancers. Clones were sequenced by immunoSEQ multiplex PCR, and TCRdb holds only the in-frame ones, with some missing. The table has about 99,000 clones, 91% seen once. Specimen: CD4+ or CD8+ T cells sorted from blood, collected in a trial of the OX40 agonist ivuxolimab. These receptors were collected from an adult with an advanced solid tumor such as melanoma, head and neck, liver or kidney cancer. The CDR3 runs from the conserved cysteine through the conserved F or W. A D gene is named only where the DNA matches it firmly. Size is omitted from some rows. Given values are once, few, many or a class for expanded clones.

size,V,D,length,J,DNA,CDR3
NA,TRBV5-1,NA,13,TRBJ2-1,TGCGCCAGCAGCTTGGAAGGGAACAATGAGCAGTTCTTC,CASSLEGNNEQFF
NA,TRBV28,NA,18,TRBJ2-1,TGTGCCAGCAGTTTCGGGGGTGGGACGGATTTTTCCTACAATGAGCAGTTCTTC,CASSFGGGTDFSYNEQFF
NA,TRBV4-2,TRBD1,15,TRBJ1-1,TGTGCCAGCAGCTTTGGGACAGAAATGAGGACTGAAGCTTTCTTT,CASSFGTEMRTEAFF
NA,TRBV7-9,TRBD1,15,TRBJ2-1,TGTGCCAGCAGCCGAAACAGGGGGAAGCAAAGTGAGCAGTTCTTC,CASSRNRGKQSEQFF
NA,TRBV5-5,TRBD2,16,TRBJ2-7,TGTGCCAGCAGCCCTCGGGGCACTAGCGCCAACTACGAGCAGTACTTC,CASSPRGTSANYEQYF
NA,TRBV28,TRBD2,15,TRBJ2-7,TGTGCCAGCAGTTCGCCTCAACTAGCGGTCTACGAGCAGTACTTC,CASSSPQLAVYEQYF
NA,TRBV5-1,NA,13,TRBJ2-7,TGCGCCAGCAGCTTCGGAGGGGACGGCGAGCAGTACTTC,CASSFGGDGEQYF
NA,TRBV11-3,NA,14,TRBJ2-5,TGTGCCAGCAGCTTAGGGGGCGATCAAGAGACCCAGTACTTC,CASSLGGDQETQYF
NA,TRBV7-9,TRBD2,16,TRBJ2-7,TGTGCCAGCAGCTTGTCGTCGGGACTATCTCCTGGCGAGCAGTACTTC,CASSLSSGLSPGEQYF
NA,TRBV9,NA,15,TRBJ2-7,TGTGCCAGCAGCTCCCAGGGTGGCAGGACCTACGAGCAGTACTTC,CASSSQGGRTYEQYF
NA,TRBV28,NA,13,TRBJ2-4,TGTGCCAGCCGAGGACAGGGAGGGAACATTCAGTACTTC,CASRGQGGNIQYF
NA,TRBV5-6,NA,12,TRBJ1-5,TGTGCCAGCAGCTTGCCCAATCAGCCCCAGCATTTT,CASSLPNQPQHF
NA,TRBV7-3,NA,13,TRBJ2-1,TGTGCCAGCAGCCCCCGGGTCAGCGGAGGAAAGTTCTTC,CASSPRVSGGKFF
NA,TRBV19,TRBD1,15,TRBJ1-1,TGTGCCAGTAAGGCGATACAGGGGCGCAACACTGAAGCTTTCTTT,CASKAIQGRNTEAFF
once,TRBV10-1,NA,14,TRBJ2-3,TGCGCCAGCAGTGAGTCTAGGCAAACAGATACGCAGTATTTT,CASSESRQTDTQYF
few,TRBV9,NA,15,TRBJ2-2,TGTGCCAGCAGCGTAGGGACAGCGAACACCGGGGAGCTGTTTTTT,CASSVGTANTGELFF
once,TRBV30,NA,16,TRBJ2-2,TGTGCCTGGAGTGTTTGGAGTAGCGGGAACACCGGGGAGCTGTTTTTT,CAWSVWSSGNTGELFF
NA,TRBV16,TRBD2,15,TRBJ2-5,TGTGCCAGCAGAGCCGGGACTAGGGTCGGAGAGACCCAGTACTTC,CASRAGTRVGETQYF
NA,TRBV7-8,NA,14,TRBJ2-4,TGTGCCAGCAGCTCACTGACAGGTGGTGACATTCAGTACTTC,CASSSLTGGDIQYF
NA,TRBV6-5,TRBD2,16,TRBJ2-3,TGTGCCAGCAGTTATGGTAGCGGGAGGGTCACAGATACGCAGTATTTT,CASSYGSGRVTDTQYF
once,TRBV5-1,TRBD2,17,TRBJ2-2,TGCGCCAGCAGCCGGGGGACTAGCGGGAGCGGCACCGGGGAGCTGTTTTTT,CASSRGTSGSGTGELFF
NA,TRBV4-3,NA,15,TRBJ2-2,TGCGCCAGCAGCCAGGCAGGGGTAAACACCGGGGAGCTGTTTTTT,CASSQAGVNTGELFF
NA,TRBV5-1,TRBD1,14,TRBJ2-7,TGCGCCAGCAGCCCGGATGGGACAGTTTACGAGCAGTACTTC,CASSPDGTVYEQYF
NA,TRBV4-3,TRBD2,12,TRBJ2-7,TGCGCCAGCAGCCAAGTGAGCGGGAGTCGGTACTTC,CASSQVSGSRYF
NA,TRBV5-4,NA,16,TRBJ2-1,TGTGCCAGCAGCTTGGGGGCGGGGAGCTCCTACAATGAGCAGTTCTTC,CASSLGAGSSYNEQFF
NA,TRBV9,NA,14,TRBJ2-5,TGTGCCAGCAGCGGAAGCGGGCTCCAAGAGACCCAGTACTTC,CASSGSGLQETQYF
NA,TRBV5-6,NA,14,TRBJ2-2,TGTGCCAGCAGCTTGTTCGGGAGCACCGGGGAGCTGTTTTTT,CASSLFGSTGELFF
NA,TRBV7-9,NA,11,TRBJ2-2,TGTGCCAGCAGCTTGATCGGGGAGCTGTTTTTT,CASSLIGELFF
once,TRBV5-6,NA,13,TRBJ2-1,TGTGCCAGCAGCTTGGTACGCCTCAATGAGCAGTTCTTC,CASSLVRLNEQFF
NA,TRBV4-2,NA,15,TRBJ1-4,TGTGCCAGCAGAGGCGGACAATCCTGGGGTGAAAAACTGTTTTTT,CASRGGQSWGEKLFF
NA,TRBV10-3,TRBD1,14,TRBJ2-3,TGTGCCACCCGAGCTGACAGGGGACCGGGTACGCAGTATTTT,CATRADRGPGTQYF
NA,TRBV28,NA,14,TRBJ1-4,TGTGCCAGCAGTTTTAGGGGTGCGGGCGAAAAACTGTTTTTT,CASSFRGAGEKLFF
once,TRBV7-3,TRBD1,16,TRBJ2-7,TGTGCCAGCAGCTTAACCCCGGGACAGGGCTCTTACGAGCAGTACTTC,CASSLTPGQGSYEQYF
NA,TRBV6-1,NA,14,TRBJ1-2,TGTGCCAGCTCGGGGGGGGCTGGAGACTATGGCTACACCTTC,CASSGGAGDYGYTF
once,TRBV5-4,NA,15,TRBJ1-3,TGTGCCAGCAGCTTGGACATCTACTCTGGAAACACCATATATTTT,CASSLDIYSGNTIYF
NA,TRBV5-4,NA,15,TRBJ2-1,TGTGCCAGCAGATCGGAGCTGAATACCTACAATGAGCAGTTCTTC,CASRSELNTYNEQFF
NA,TRBV4-3,NA,17,TRBJ1-4,TGCGCCAGCAGCCAATTGGGCGGGACTGTCAGAGGTGAAAAACTGTTTTTT,CASSQLGGTVRGEKLFF
NA,TRBV5-4,TRBD1,15,TRBJ2-7,TGTGCCAGCAGCTTGACCAGGGGACAGTCCTACGAGCAGTACTTC,CASSLTRGQSYEQYF
NA,TRBV4-2,TRBD2,17,TRBJ2-1,TGTGCCAGCAGCCAAGAAGGGTCTAGCGGGAGAAACGATGAGCAGTTCTTC,CASSQEGSSGRNDEQFF
NA,TRBV5-4,TRBD2,14,TRBJ2-3,TGTGCCAGCAGCCCGGGACTAGCGGGAGGGACGCAGTATTTT,CASSPGLAGGTQYF
NA,TRBV14,NA,17,TRBJ2-7,TGTGCCAGCAGCCAAGATATTGGAGGGGTCCCCGCCTACGAGCAGTACTTC,CASSQDIGGVPAYEQYF
NA,TRBV18,NA,17,TRBJ2-6,TGTGCCAGCTCACCACAAGGCAGCTACTCTGGGGCCAACGTCCTGACTTTC,CASSPQGSYSGANVLTF